A selection of T cell receptor beta chains follows, all from one sample in a study of vaccination and CD4 T cells after COVID-19. Using its own MiXCR run on the PCR reads, TCRdb lists one record per CDR3 protein. The sample contains approximately 13,000 distinct CDR3 sequences, approximately 31% of which appear only once. Antigens for these TCRs are unknown. The input for sequencing was CD4+ T cells from blood, cultured in vitro, taken before SARS-CoV-2 vaccination. The source is a human donor who received a COVID-19 vaccine. Both conserved end residues are part of each CDR3. The D gene is left open where the match is weak. Clone sizes are given selectively: once, few, many, or a class where the clone is expanded.

d_call	clone_size	v_call	j_call	cdr3_nt	cdr3_aa
NA	few	TRBV10-1	TRBJ1-6	TGCGCCAGCAGTGAGCAAATCGGGGGGATCGCACCCCTCCACTTT	CASSEQIGGIAPLHF
NA	NA	TRBV24-1	TRBJ2-3	TGTGCCACCAGTGATCCCGTGGGGACATACACAGATACGCAGTATTTT	CATSDPVGTYTDTQYF
NA	few	TRBV7-2	TRBJ2-1	TGTGCCAGCAGCCCCCGGTCTCGGGATTACAATGAGCAGTTCTTC	CASSPRSRDYNEQFF
NA	few	TRBV7-2	TRBJ2-7	TGTGCCAGCAGCCCCCAATCTAGCGCCTCCTACGAGCAGTACTTC	CASSPQSSASYEQYF
TRBD1	NA	TRBV5-6	TRBJ1-5	TGTGCCAGCAGCCGCAGGGGGCTGGATCAGCCCCAGCATTTT	CASSRRGLDQPQHF
TRBD1	NA	TRBV29-1	TRBJ2-7	TGCAGCGTTCCAGGGACAGTTTCCTACGAGCAGTACTTC	CSVPGTVSYEQYF
NA	few	TRBV7-9	TRBJ2-5	TGTGCCAGCAGCCTAGGGACGAGGGGGGGAGAGACCCAGTACTTC	CASSLGTRGGETQYF
NA	few	TRBV30	TRBJ1-4	TGTGCCTCGCGGAGATCGGGTGAAAAACTGTTTTTT	CASRRSGEKLFF
NA	NA	TRBV5-1	TRBJ2-5	TGCGCCAGCAGCCTGGACGTCCAAGAGACCCAGTACTTC	CASSLDVQETQYF
TRBD2	NA	TRBV2	TRBJ2-3	TGTGCCAGCAGTCACGGGCTAGCGGGCCCCTCTCTCACAGATACGCAGTATTTT	CASSHGLAGPSLTDTQYF
NA	few	TRBV20-1	TRBJ1-5	TGCAGTGCTAGAGCAGGGATAAATCAGCCCCAGCATTTT	CSARAGINQPQHF
NA	few	TRBV20-1	TRBJ1-2	TGCAGCGCCCCGGCGGCCCCTGGCTACACCTTC	CSAPAAPGYTF
NA	few	TRBV6-2/TRBV6-3	TRBJ1-2	TGTGCCAGCACCCGCAGTTCAGATAGGGCTGGCTACACCTTC	CASTRSSDRAGYTF
NA	NA	TRBV7-9	TRBJ1-6	TGTGCCAGCAGCTTAGAGGGGATGGGGGATTCACCCCTCCACTTT	CASSLEGMGDSPLHF
TRBD1	NA	TRBV19	TRBJ2-2	TGTGCCAGTAGTCGGACAGGGGAGAACACCGGGGAGCTGTTTTTT	CASSRTGENTGELFF
NA	few	TRBV20-1	TRBJ2-5	TGCAGTGCTAGAGCTTGGGGGGAAGAGACCCAGTACTTC	CSARAWGEETQYF
NA	NA	TRBV20-1	TRBJ1-6	TGCAGTGCTAGAGGCCTAGAACTTAATTCACCCCTCCACTTT	CSARGLELNSPLHF
NA	NA	TRBV6-1	TRBJ1-5	TGTGCCACCGCCGCAGAAAATCAGCCCCAGCATTTT	CATAAENQPQHF
TRBD1	NA	TRBV18	TRBJ2-3	TGTGCCAGCTCACCACAGGGGGCCCAGGGAGATACGCAGTATTTT	CASSPQGAQGDTQYF
TRBD2	NA	TRBV7-7	TRBJ2-5	TGTGCCAGCAGCACCACTGCGGGGGATCGAGAGACCCAGTACTTC	CASSTTAGDRETQYF
TRBD1	few	TRBV19	TRBJ1-5	TGTGCCAGTAGTACCAGGACAGGGGCCCAGCATTTT	CASSTRTGAQHF
NA	few	TRBV12-1	TRBJ2-2	TGTGCCAGCAGCTTTGCAGGGGACAGGGGGAACACCGGGGAGCTGTTTTTT	CASSFAGDRGNTGELFF
TRBD1	NA	TRBV5-1	TRBJ2-7	TGCGCCAGCAGCTTGACCGGGACAGGGGTCTACGAGCAGTACTTC	CASSLTGTGVYEQYF
NA	few	TRBV2	TRBJ1-2	TGTGCCAGGACAAGAGGTTATGGCTACACCTTC	CARTRGYGYTF
TRBD2	once	TRBV10-3	TRBJ2-1	TGTGCCATCAGTCAGGGCGGGGGGGCAGTCAGTGAGCAGTTCTTC	CAISQGGGAVSEQFF
NA	few	TRBV9	TRBJ2-7	TGTGCCAGCAGCCCGAGGGACACTTTAGGCTCCTACGAGCAGTACTTC	CASSPRDTLGSYEQYF
NA	NA	TRBV19	TRBJ1-5	TGTGCCAGTAGTCCCCGGCTTAGGCCCCAGCATTTT	CASSPRLRPQHF
TRBD1	NA	TRBV3-1	TRBJ1-1	TGTGCCAGCAGCCCGTCACAGGGGATGAACACTGAAGCTTTCTTT	CASSPSQGMNTEAFF
NA	NA	TRBV11-2	TRBJ1-2	TGTGCCAGCAGCGGTGTCCGGGACGGCCCATATGGCTACACCTTC	CASSGVRDGPYGYTF
TRBD2	few	TRBV2	TRBJ2-7	TGTGCCAGCAGTGATCTAGCGGGGGCCTCCTACGAGCAGTACTTC	CASSDLAGASYEQYF
NA	few	TRBV2	TRBJ1-4	TGTGCCAGCAGTGACGAGGGGGGGGAAAAACTGTTTTTT	CASSDEGGEKLFF
NA	NA	TRBV24-1	TRBJ1-2	TGTGCCACCAGGGGACATTATGGCTACACCTTC	CATRGHYGYTF
TRBD1	NA	TRBV6-5	TRBJ1-2	TGTGCCAGCAGTTACTCCACAGGGGCCGCTGCTAACTATGGCTACACCTTC	CASSYSTGAAANYGYTF
TRBD2	NA	TRBV10-3	TRBJ2-1	TGTGCCACCAAACCGACTAGCGGGGGGGCCGATGAGCAGTTCTTC	CATKPTSGGADEQFF
TRBD2	NA	TRBV20-1	TRBJ2-5	TGCAGTGCTAGAGCCCTACGCGGGGGGGTCCAAGAGACCCAGTACTTC	CSARALRGGVQETQYF
NA	few	TRBV2	TRBJ2-3	TGTGCCAGCAGCGGAGAGGGACTTTCTAACACAGATACGCAGTATTTT	CASSGEGLSNTDTQYF
NA	NA	TRBV21-1	TRBJ2-3	TGTGCCAGCAGGAAACCCAGGGTGACAGATACGCAGTATTTT	CASRKPRVTDTQYF
TRBD1	NA	TRBV5-1	TRBJ1-2	TGCGCCAGCAGCGTTGCCCCCCCGGGACAGGGAAGTGACTATGGCTACACCTTC	CASSVAPPGQGSDYGYTF
NA	few	TRBV12-3/TRBV12-4	TRBJ1-1	TGTGCCAGCAGTTTTGTGAGGATGAACACTGAAGCTTTCTTT	CASSFVRMNTEAFF
TRBD1	few	TRBV6-1	TRBJ1-5	TGTGCCAGCAGTGAAAACAGGGGTGCCAATCAGCCCCAGCATTTT	CASSENRGANQPQHF
TRBD1	few	TRBV5-4	TRBJ1-2	TGTGCCAGCAGCTTGGACAGGGGCTATGGCTACACCTTC	CASSLDRGYGYTF